This TCR beta chain originates from a study of identical twins (dated by TCRdb to about 2016). About the full investigation: TCR alpha and beta repertoires from monozygotic twins, unrelated adults of various ages and cord blood were deep-sequenced to test whether fetal clonotypes persist. Replicate twin experiments were performed at different times using different library preparation protocols to rule out contamination.

Every donor in the study was a healthy Caucasian. The CDR3 runs 21 residues from the cysteine to the phenylalanine. Of the read, only the CDR3 DNA is kept; its 63 bases are in frame from base 1. The trim is 5 bases for V and 0 bases for J, with a gap of 32 bases between the germline ends. The germline V gene sets CDR1 to SGHRS and CDR2 to YFSETQ. In the case of this clonotype: The clone's antigen remains unknown. One base away there is no much larger clone; base qualities are not given.

Libraries were made using 5' RACE. The instrument given in TCRdb is Illumina HiSeq 2000. Template switching added a universal primer binding site, and the final cDNA carried a unique molecular identifier that allowed TCR cDNA molecules to be counted accurately. Specific primers in the conserved constant-segment region were used to synthesize first-strand cDNA for the TCR alpha and beta chains. Each cDNA library was double barcoded, with a SMART-Mk sample barcode plus Illumina barcodes, to control for contamination. TruSeq adapter sequences along with Illumina sample barcodes were introduced in two successive PCR steps. The Illumina HiSeq platform was used with custom primers to sequence TCR alpha and beta cDNA libraries. Per the original workflow: Unique molecular identifiers were extracted from raw reads with MiGEC, and CDR3 positions were determined with MiXCR. For each individual, recombination models were inferred using an EM algorithm with the repgenHMM and IGoR tools. Shared clonotypes were analyzed with the tcR package in R, and sharing was normalized by the product of cloneset sizes. To study raw recombination free of thymic and clonal selection effects, out-of-frame nonproductive sequences were analyzed. TCRdb trimmed the raw reads at Q25, called clones with MiXCR and kept productive beta chains. Each entry is one CDR3 protein sequence, shown with its most common DNA and genes. TCRdb assigned the V and J calls; the authors' analysis was not used. In this sample the table shows 1.5 million to 2 million distinct CDR3 sequences, roughly a third of which occur a single time. The top ten clones comprise approximately 0.25% of the sample.

Overall study results and their limits: A weaker excess of twin sharing was found in beta out-of-frame sequences because the signal-to-noise ratio was lowered by fewer shared sequences. Compared with coincidental sharing between unrelated individuals, out-of-frame TCR alpha sequences shared between twins showed an excess of sequences with low generation probability. Fewer insertions were carried by abundant cord blood beta clonotypes; a weaker similar trend was observed in young adult naive repertoires, while no such trend was observed in memory repertoires. Zero-insertion analyses could be partly confounded by invariant T cells such as MAIT and iNKT, although diverse VJ usage argued against such confounding for most clonotypes. Because the same donors could not be followed over many years, conclusions were based on cross-sectional statistical analysis. In monozygotic twins, recombination models systematically underestimated out-of-frame TCR alpha sharing, but the models matched the sharing seen between unrelated individuals.

The V gene is TRBV5-1 and the J gene is TRBJ1-1; the D gene is perhaps TRBD1, on 5 matching bases. The receptor was isolated from a newborn girl in good health. Sequencing was carried out using cord blood. In nucleotides, the sequence is TGCGCCAGCAGTACGGATGGACTGGTCCCCTCAATTCAGGACATGAACACTGAAGCTTTCTTT. It is translated as CASSTDGLVPSIQDMNTEAFF.